Listed below are T cell receptor beta chains from one sample, sequenced in a study of shared clonotypes between healthy human individuals. This table comes from immunoSEQ multiplex PCR, and its TCRdb copy is limited to in-frame clones, with some not included. The table shows roughly 720,000 clones, with around 91% occurring only once. The sequencing input was memory CD8+ T cells from PBMCs. Receptors originate from a man between 18 and 35 years old in good health. Some clones in this sample may be carry-over from other donors' samples. Both conserved end residues are part of each CDR3. Fields, in order: clone size, J gene, D gene, V gene, CDR3 DNA, CDR3 protein. D genes are given only for firm matches. Not all rows give a size; the values are once, few, many and, for expanded clones, a class.

- TRBJ2-7 - TRBV19 TGTGCCAGTAGTATATTGACGGACCCCTACGAGCAGTACTTC CASSILTDPYEQYF
- TRBJ1-1 TRBD1 TRBV4-1 TGCGCCAGCAGCCCCCCCGGCAGGACAGGGGGGACTGAAGCTTTCTTT CASSPPGRTGGTEAFF
- TRBJ2-1 - TRBV11-3 TGTGCCAGCAGCATCGGGAGATCCTCCTACAATGAGCAGTTCTTC CASSIGRSSYNEQFF
few TRBJ1-5 TRBD1 TRBV27 TGTGCCAGCAGTACAGGGGGCAATCAGCCCCAGCATTTT CASSTGGNQPQHF
- TRBJ2-4 - TRBV6-5 TGTGCCAGCAGCAATCGGCAAGTGGACATTCAGTACTTC CASSNRQVDIQYF
- TRBJ2-5 - TRBV4-3 TGCGCCAGCAGCCAAGGTCCCCAAGAGACCCAGTACTTC CASSQGPQETQYF
- TRBJ1-2 - TRBV6-5 TGTGCCAGCTCCCTAGGGGGGGAATTTAACTATGGCTACACCTTC CASSLGGEFNYGYTF
- TRBJ2-7 - TRBV12-5 TGTGCTAGTGGTTTAGGGGGCGAGCAGTACTTC CASGLGGEQYF
once TRBJ2-7 - TRBV6-5 TGTGCCAGCAGCCCCGCGCGCTCTGCCTACGAGCAGTACTTC CASSPARSAYEQYF
- TRBJ2-4 TRBD1 TRBV28 TGTGCCAGCAGTTTCATAGGGGGCTTAGCCAAAAACATTCAGTACTTC CASSFIGGLAKNIQYF
- TRBJ2-7 TRBD1 TRBV27 TGTGCCAGCAGAACATCAGGGGGTGTCGAGCAGTACTTC CASRTSGGVEQYF
- TRBJ2-5 TRBD2 TRBV7-9 TGTGCCAGCAGCCCCATCCTAGCGGGAGGCACGACCCAGTACTTC CASSPILAGGTTQYF
few TRBJ2-2 - TRBV27 TGTGCCAGCAGTTTATCCTTCTCCGGGGAGCTGTTTTTT CASSLSFSGELFF
- TRBJ1-1 - TRBV7-2 TGTGCCAGCACCTGGGGACCTCAAATGAACACTGAAGCTTTCTTT CASTWGPQMNTEAFF
- TRBJ2-3 - TRBV2 TGTGCCAGCAGTGTCTTAGCGCTATATAGCACAGATACGCAGTATTTT CASSVLALYSTDTQYF
- TRBJ1-1 - TRBV4-3 TGCGCCAGCAGCCAAGTTGGGGGTTACGTGAACACTGAAGCTTTCTTT CASSQVGGYVNTEAFF
- TRBJ2-5 - TRBV7-9 TGTGCCAGCAGCCGAGGGGGGGTCCAAGAGACCCAGTACTTC CASSRGGVQETQYF
- TRBJ2-2 TRBD2 TRBV7-8 TGTGCCAGCAGCCTAGGACTAGTTAGCACCGGGGAGCTGTTTTTT CASSLGLVSTGELFF
- TRBJ2-7 - TRBV7-9 TGTGCCAGCAGCTTAGGTGCAGAGCAGTACTTC CASSLGAEQYF